These 14 T cell receptor beta chains originate from one sample sequenced in a study of metastatic and nonmetastatic thyroid tumors. None of the patients had undergone any treatment ahead of thyroid surgery. TCRdb reassembled clones from the PCR reads with MiXCR. The table lists 8,500 to 13,000 clones, approximately 12% of them singletons. Sequenced material: blood. Receptors originate from a female donor with papillary thyroid cancer or a benign thyroid nodule (not recorded which). Some clones in this sample may be carry-over from other donors' samples.

Judged by abundance, this clone is medium-sized. The J gene is TRBJ1-5, the V gene TRBV2; 7 bases map to TRBD1. Germline-derived CDR1 and CDR2 are SNHLY and FYNNEI. The ends lost 7 bases at V and 0 bases at J; junction bases unmatched: 3. This CDR3 contains 14 residues. As DNA, the CDR3 is TGTGCCAGCAACAGGGACAGTAGCAATCAGCCCCAGCATTTT. It specifies CASNRDSSNQPQHF.

This clone was seen repeatedly, ten times or more. The V and J genes are TRBV29-1 and TRBJ2-7; 10 bases match TRBD1. Germline V gene data show CDR1 as SQVTM and CDR2 as ANQGSEA. V shed 4 bases and J 0 bases; nucleotides not matched to a gene: 3. The CDR3 contains 14 residues. This CDR3 reads CSVAGTGDSYEQYF. CDR3 nucleotides: TGCAGCGTTGCCGGGACAGGGGACTCCTACGAGCAGTACTTC.

This clone occurred many times. The chain joins TRBV5-1 to TRBJ1-5, with 7 bases fitting TRBD1. Germline V gives CDR1 SGHRS, CDR2 YFSETQ. This CDR3 is built from 14 residues. The J segment lost 10 bases and the V segment lost 6 bases, leaving 13 bases of the junction unmatched. DNA for the CDR3: TGCGCCAGCACCCTGACAGGGAACCTCCAACCCCAGCATTTT. Translating gives CASTLTGNLQPQHF. Together with reference TRBV5-1 and TRBJ1-5, the CDR3 gives the full variable domain: KAGVTQTPRYLIKTRGQQVTLSCSPISGHRSVSWYQQTPGQGLQFLFEYFSETQRNKGNFPGRFSGRQFSNSRSEMNVSTLELGDSALYLCASTLTGNLQPQHFGDGTRLSIL.

This clone is medium-sized by share. As DNA, the CDR3 is TGTGCCAGCTCACCACAGGGGAATGAAAAACTGTTTTTT. Its translation: CASSPQGNEKLFF. J is TRBJ1-4 and V is TRBV18; D may be TRBD1 (5 bases). Germline CDR1 and CDR2: KGHSH and LQKENI. CDR3 length equals 13 residues. V was pared by 1 base and J by 5 bases, with 5 bases between.

In its sample, this clone was seen many times. This chain connects TRBV10-3 to TRBJ1-1; D is possibly TRBD1 (6 bases). V lost 3 bases to trimming and J lost 1 base, with 18 bases between them. Germline CDR1 and CDR2: ENHRY and SYGVKD. This CDR3 spans 17 amino acids. Here the CDR3 reads CAISDPGVTGRNTEAFF. The CDR3 coding sequence is TGTGCCATCAGTGACCCGGGAGTGACAGGAAGGAACACTGAAGCTTTCTTT.

The V call is TRBV5-8, the J call TRBJ2-1, with 11 bases lining up with TRBD2. The CDR3 has 14 amino acids. Germline-derived CDR1 and CDR2 are SGHTS and YDEGEE. The CDR3 region has the DNA TGTGAAAGCAGCTTTAGCGGGGGGGCCAATGAGCAGTTCTTC. Translating it yields CESSFSGGANEQFF.

The chain links TRBV5-1 to TRBJ2-7; D is undetermined. CDR3 length equals 14 residues. The V gene lost 2 bases and the J gene lost 6 bases, with 15 bases spanning the gap. CDR1 is SGHRS and CDR2 is YFSETQ in the germline V gene. Here the CDR3 reads CASSLLQSGVEQYF. The CDR3, as DNA: TGCGCCAGCAGCTTACTACAGTCAGGCGTCGAGCAGTACTTC.

This clone has ten or more counts. The chain recombines TRBV19 with TRBJ2-1, with 7 bases aligning to TRBD1. The CDR3 runs to 16 residues. CDR1 is LNHDA, CDR2 SQIVND, per germline (reference sequence). V was pared by 4 bases and J by 0 bases, with 6 bases of the junction left unmatched. In DNA form, the CDR3 reads TGTGCCAGTAGTACCATGACAGGGAGCTCCTACAATGAGCAGTTCTTC. It is translated as CASSTMTGSSYNEQFF.

This clone was counted many times. The gene calls are TRBV20-1 and TRBJ2-1; 10 bases map to TRBD2. Germline V CDR1 and CDR2: DFQATT, SNEGSKA (reference sequence). The length of the CDR3 is 16 residues. V gave up 0 bases and J gave up 7 bases; unmatched junction bases: 9. The CDR3 nucleotides are TGCAGTGCTAGAGATTTCAGGACTAGCGGACCGAATGAGCAGTTCTTC. Its translation: CSARDFRTSGPNEQFF.

This clone rates as medium-sized. The chain joins TRBV6-1 to TRBJ2-7; D is tentatively TRBD1 or TRBD2 (5 bases each). Trimming stripped 3 bases from V and 3 bases from J, with 15 bases between. CDR3 length equals 15 residues. Germline loops: CDR1 MNHNS, CDR2 SASEGT. CDR3 sequence reads: CASSDWGGGLYEQYF. Here the CDR3 DNA reads TGTGCCAGCAGTGACTGGGGCGGTGGACTCTACGAGCAGTACTTC.

By sample fraction, this clone is medium-sized. V gene TRBV18 combines with J gene TRBJ1-6; 12 bases fit TRBD1. There are 15 residues in the CDR3. V lost 2 bases, J lost 9 bases, and 2 bases stayed unmatched. CDR1 and CDR2 (germline): KGHSH, LQKENI. CDR3 protein: CASSPRGQGASPLHF. The CDR3 coding sequence is TGTGCCAGCTCACCAAGGGGACAGGGGGCTTCACCCCTCCACTTT.

The DNA of the CDR3 is TGTGCCAGCAGTTACATCGCGGGGGGAGAGACCCAGTACTTC. It codes for CASSYIAGGETQYF. The rearrangement joins TRBV6-5 to TRBJ2-5; 8 bases are a match to TRBD2. Per the germline V gene, CDR1 is MNHEY and CDR2 is SVGAGI. V lost 2 bases and J lost 4; bases outside the gene matches: 3. The CDR3 extends over 14 amino acids.

The sample holds many counts of this clone. The chain carries TRBV11-2 and TRBJ2-1; no clear D. The CDR3 has 14 amino acids. V was cut by 5 bases and J by 4 bases, with 12 bases left in between. The germline V gene has CDR1 SGHAT and CDR2 FQNNGV. The chain's CDR3 is CASSDWGLYNEQFF. CDR3 DNA sequence: TGTGCCAGCAGCGATTGGGGTTTATACAATGAGCAGTTCTTC.

Ten or more counts support this clone. The chain recombines TRBV20-1 with TRBJ1-5, with a weak D call TRBD1 (5 bases). CDR3 length: 14 amino acids. The germline gives CDR1 DFQATT, CDR2 SNEGSKA (reference sequence). Between the trimmed V and J ends, which lost 4 bases and 4 bases, there was a span of 14 bases. CDR3 in amino acids: CSATSGALNQPQHF. The CDR3 nucleotides are TGCAGTGCTACGTCCGGGGCCCTTAATCAGCCCCAGCATTTT.